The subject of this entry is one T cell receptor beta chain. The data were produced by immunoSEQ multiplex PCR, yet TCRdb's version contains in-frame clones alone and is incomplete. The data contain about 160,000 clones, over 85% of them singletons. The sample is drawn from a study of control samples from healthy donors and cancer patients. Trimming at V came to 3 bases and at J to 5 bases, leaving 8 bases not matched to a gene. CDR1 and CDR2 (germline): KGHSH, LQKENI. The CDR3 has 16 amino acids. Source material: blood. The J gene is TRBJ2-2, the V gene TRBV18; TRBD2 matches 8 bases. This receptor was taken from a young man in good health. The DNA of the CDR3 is TGTGCCAGCTCACCGTCCAGCGGGAGCGTGACCGGGGAGCTGTTTTTT. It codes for CASSPSSGSVTGELFF.